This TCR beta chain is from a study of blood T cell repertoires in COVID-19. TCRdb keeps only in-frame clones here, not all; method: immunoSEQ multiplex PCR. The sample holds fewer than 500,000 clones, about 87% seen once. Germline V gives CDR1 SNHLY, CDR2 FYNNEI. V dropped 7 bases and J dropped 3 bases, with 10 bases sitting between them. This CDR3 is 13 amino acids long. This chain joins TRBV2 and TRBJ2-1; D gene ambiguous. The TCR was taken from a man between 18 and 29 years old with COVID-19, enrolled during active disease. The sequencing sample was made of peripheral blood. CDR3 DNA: TGTGCCAGCACCCAGTCCTTCTACAATGAGCAGTTCTTC. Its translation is CASTQSFYNEQFF.